The 30 T cell receptor beta chains in this list originate from one sample, sequenced in a study of shared clonotypes between healthy human individuals (dated by TCRdb to the early 2020s). Library creation used the immunoSEQ multiplex PCR assay. The immuneACCESS repertoire file appears here via TCRdb, limited to in-frame rearrangements. These files lack a portion of the clones; in checked studies, under half of the deficit traces to unresolved V genes, and the cause of the others is not known. This sample is represented by about 460,000 clones; 70% to 80% of them were singletons. The ten top clones hold 12% of the sample. Sequencing was done on a sample of PBMCs. The receptors here all came from a woman aged 40 to 50 in good health. Some clones in this sample may be carry-over from other donors' samples.

The rearrangement uses TRBV19 and TRBJ1-3, with unresolved D. CDR3 length: 15 residues. V shed 6 bases and J shed 2 bases, with 14 bases lying between them. Germline CDR1 and CDR2: LNHDA and SQIVND (reference sequence). The CDR3 DNA reads TGTGCCAGTAGCTTCCAAGCCGAGACTGGAAACACCATATATTTT. This translates into CASSFQAETGNTIYF.

This rearrangement joins TRBV7-9 to TRBJ1-2; TRBD1 matches 7 bases. Germline values: CDR1 SEHNR, CDR2 FQNEAQ (reference sequence). There are 16 residues in the CDR3. V was pared by 5 bases and J by 2 bases, with 11 bases of the junction left unmatched. The CDR3 DNA reads as TGTGCCAGCAGCCGCGGGGGCGGACAGGCAAACTATGGCTACACCTTC. Its protein product is CASSRGGGQANYGYTF.

This chain uses TRBV6-6 with TRBJ2-1, with TRBD1 matching 7 bases. Trimming at V came to 3 bases and at J to 5 bases, leaving 4 bases not matched to a gene. Per the germline V gene, CDR1 is MNHNY and CDR2 is SVGAGI (reference sequence). This CDR3 is built from 14 residues. The CDR3 region has the DNA TGTGCCAGCAGTTATGGGGACAGTCACAATGAGCAGTTCTTC. This translates into CASSYGDSHNEQFF.

This rearrangement joins TRBV7-9 to TRBJ2-7, with a weak D call TRBD1 (5 bases). The CDR3 length is 13 residues. The V gene lost 5 bases and the J gene lost 3 bases, with 11 bases spanning the gap. Germline CDR1 SEHNR, CDR2 FQNEAQ (reference sequence). The CDR3 loop reads CASSPDSHYEQYF. The CDR3 DNA reads as TGTGCCAGCAGCCCTGACAGCCACTACGAGCAGTACTTC.

V usage is TRBV4-3 and J usage is TRBJ1-2; no firm D call. V dropped 1 base and J dropped 2 bases, with 8 bases sitting between them. The CDR3 length is 14 residues. The germline V gene encodes CDR1 LGHNA and CDR2 YSLEER. The CDR3 DNA follows: TGCGCCAGCAGCCAAGTTAGAGGGAACTATGGCTACACCTTC. Encoded protein: CASSQVRGNYGYTF.

This rearrangement joins TRBV6-5 to TRBJ1-1; D gene unclear. The CDR3 is 14 residues long. Germline V CDR1 and CDR2: MNHEY, SVGAGI. The V end lost 6 bases, the J end lost 1 base, and 12 bases lay between the germline ends. The CDR3 DNA sequence: TGTGCCAGCAGGCATGCTCCGGGGAACACTGAAGCTTTCTTT. It specifies CASRHAPGNTEAFF.

This rearrangement joins TRBV20-1 to TRBJ2-1, with D uncertain. Germline loops: CDR1 DFQATT, CDR2 SNEGSKA (reference sequence). This CDR3 has 11 residues. Trimming removed 3 bases at V and 15 bases at J, with 15 bases between. CDR3 sequence: CSASLRSTRFF. CDR3 DNA: TGCAGTGCTAGTCTCCGGTCCACCAGGTTCTTC.

This clone was counted between two and nine times. J is TRBJ2-5 and V is TRBV10-3; D is possibly TRBD1 (6 bases). Germline V gives CDR1 ENHRY, CDR2 SYGVKD. CDR3 length: 12 amino acids. V was clipped by 6 bases and J by 4 bases, with 9 bases between them. CDR3 bases: TGTGCCATCAGGGACAGAGGAGAGACCCAGTACTTC. It encodes CAIRDRGETQYF.

A word on this clone: Other DNA sequences in this specimen translate into the identical CDR3. V and J are TRBV7-3 and TRBJ2-1; TRBD2 aligns across 13 bases. Losses at the gene ends were 2 bases for V and 7 bases for J; bases not matched to a gene: 5. The germline V gene encodes CDR1 SGHTA and CDR2 FQGTGA. This CDR3 contains 16 residues. The CDR3 DNA is TGTGCCAGCAGCTTACCGGGACTAGCGGGATTGAATGAGCAGTTCTTC. Translating gives CASSLPGLAGLNEQFF.

The rearrangement uses TRBV30 and TRBJ1-2, with TRBD1 as a possible D gene (6 bases). The CDR3 covers 14 residues. The germline CDR1 and CDR2 sequences are GTSNPN and SVGIG (reference sequence). Trimming shortened V by 2 bases and J by 2 bases, and 12 bases separated the two germline ends. Here the CDR3 reads CAWSIQGYNYGYTF. As DNA, the CDR3 is TGTGCCTGGAGTATACAGGGTTACAACTATGGCTACACCTTC.

Only one count was recorded for this clone. The CDR3 is CASSLVAGSEEQYF. The DNA for the CDR3 is TGCGCCAGCAGCTTGGTAGCGGGATCAGAAGAGCAGTACTTC. V gene TRBV5-1 combines with J gene TRBJ2-7; 8 bases are shared with TRBD2. The length of the CDR3 is 14 residues. Looked up from germline, CDR1 is SGHRS and CDR2 is YFSETQ. V gave up 0 bases and J gave up 7 bases; unmatched junction bases: 6.

The chain uses TRBV9 and TRBJ2-2; 8 bases fit TRBD2. The germline V gene has CDR1 SGDLS and CDR2 YYNGEE. V lost 4 bases and J lost 1; bases outside the gene matches: 6. The CDR3 spans 16 residues. The CDR3 reads CASSPWTSLNTGELFF. CDR3 sequence (DNA): TGTGCCAGCAGCCCCTGGACTAGCCTGAACACCGGGGAGCTGTTTTTT.

The gene calls are TRBV6-5 and TRBJ2-1; 9 bases align to TRBD2. V lost 4 bases, J lost 4 bases, and 5 bases stayed unmatched. The CDR3 totals 15 residues. The germline gives CDR1 MNHEY, CDR2 SVGAGI. CDR3 nucleotide sequence: TGTGCCAGCAGTTCCTTAGCGGGAGTTTACAATGAGCAGTTCTTC. Its translation is CASSSLAGVYNEQFF.

This clone was observed at least ten times. The chain uses TRBV7-8 and TRBJ1-5, with 8 bases identical to TRBD1. J was trimmed by 7 bases and V by 4 bases; bases with no gene match: 12. The CDR3 runs to 16 residues. The germline V gene has CDR1 SGHVS and CDR2 FQNEAQ. CDR3 bases: TGTGCCAGCAGCTCTTTCAGGACAGGGCCTGGACAGCCCCAGCATTTT. Encoded protein: CASSSFRTGPGQPQHF.

Concerning this clone itself: One base away lies a much larger clone, so this may be a sequencing read error. CDR3 DNA: TGTGCCAGTATCCGAGGACTAGCGGCAAATGAGCAGTTCTTC. This codes for CASIRGLAANEQFF. The chain links TRBV19 to TRBJ2-1; 10 bases are a match to TRBD2. This CDR3 is 14 amino acids long. The junction had 7 bases not matched to a gene; V was cut back by 7 bases and J by 7 bases. The germline V gene encodes CDR1 LNHDA and CDR2 SQIVND (reference sequence).

The chain links TRBV11-3 to TRBJ2-1, with 8 bases matching TRBD1. V dropped 1 base and J dropped 7; count of bases not matched to a gene: 3. Germline values: CDR1 SGHNT, CDR2 YENEEA. The CDR3 spans 14 residues. CDR3 in DNA: TGTGCCAGCAGCTTAGGCCGACAGGGGAATGAGCAGTTCTTC. This codes for CASSLGRQGNEQFF.

This clone was seen more than once but under ten times. This chain joins TRBV18 and TRBJ2-3, with a possible D match to TRBD2 (6 bases). The CDR3 contains 15 residues. Germline assignment: CDR1 KGHSH and CDR2 LQKENI. V was shortened by 3 bases and J by 0 bases, with 10 bases between the two germline ends. CDR3 region: CASSPTSSSTDTQYF. The DNA for the CDR3 is TGTGCCAGCTCACCGACTAGTTCAAGCACAGATACGCAGTATTTT.

This clone was detected once. Other DNA sequences of this sample code for an identical CDR3. This chain joins TRBV14 and TRBJ1-2; D is perhaps TRBD1 (6 bases). Between the trimmed V and J ends, which lost 4 bases and 4 bases, there was a span of 10 bases. This CDR3 comprises 13 residues. CDR1 is SGHDN, CDR2 FVKESK, per germline. CDR3 sequence (DNA): TGTGCCAGCAGCCCAGGGGTTAGCTATGGCTACACCTTC. Translation gives CASSPGVSYGYTF.

This rearrangement joins TRBV6-6 to TRBJ2-1; 9 bases are a match to TRBD2. The CDR3 contains 15 residues. CDR1 is MNHNY and CDR2 is SVGAGI in the germline V gene (reference sequence). The junction had 4 bases not matched to a gene; V was cut back by 2 bases and J by 5 bases. In DNA form, the CDR3 reads TGTGCCAGCAGTTACCACACTAGCGGGCACAATGAGCAGTTCTTC. Protein sequence: CASSYHTSGHNEQFF.

The rearrangement joins TRBV6-5 to TRBJ1-1, with a possible D match to TRBD1 (5 bases). CDR1 is MNHEY, CDR2 SVGAGI, per germline. The CDR3 extends over 15 amino acids. The V end was cut by 0 bases, the J end by 6 bases, with 14 bases between. CDR3 coding DNA: TGTGCCAGCAGTTACTCGAACGGGGGTCTTGCTGAAGCTTTCTTT. It is translated as CASSYSNGGLAEAFF.

The J gene is TRBJ1-2, the V gene TRBV19, with TRBD1 matching 10 bases. V gave up 1 base and J gave up 8 bases; unmatched junction bases: 13. Germline CDR1 and CDR2: LNHDA and SQIVND (reference sequence). The CDR3 is 17 residues long. In DNA, the CDR3 is TGTGCCAGTAGTATAGTGACAGGGGGCTCCCAACTATCCGGCTACACCTTC. Protein sequence: CASSIVTGGSQLSGYTF.

V and J are TRBV18 and TRBJ2-2; the match to TRBD1 covers 9 bases. The junction had 5 bases not matched to a gene; V was cut back by 3 bases and J by 6 bases. In germline, CDR1 is KGHSH, CDR2 LQKENI. There are 15 residues in the CDR3. The CDR3 DNA sequence: TGTGCCAGCTCACCGGACAGGGGTGTGGCCGGGGAGCTGTTTTTT. Translated, it gives CASSPDRGVAGELFF.

The rearrangement uses TRBV5-4 and TRBJ2-1, with D unresolved. V was pared by 2 bases and J by 0 bases, with 6 bases between. Germline V CDR1 and CDR2: SGHNT, YYREEE (reference sequence). CDR3 length equals 14 residues. The CDR3 sequence: CASSFKSSYNEQFF. As DNA, the CDR3 is TGTGCCAGCAGCTTTAAGAGCTCCTACAATGAGCAGTTCTTC.

V and J are TRBV9 and TRBJ2-1; 14 nucleotides agree with TRBD2. V lost 4 bases to trimming and J lost 8 bases; unmatched junction nucleotides: 5. This CDR3 has 15 amino acids. The germline gives CDR1 SGDLS, CDR2 YYNGEE. Here the CDR3 DNA reads TGTGCCAGCAGCTTGGGACTAGCGGGAGTCCATGAGCAGTTCTTC. The encoded protein is CASSLGLAGVHEQFF.

With respect to this clone: At one end, the junction sequence differs from germline, possibly due to a read error. The V gene is TRBV29-1, the J gene TRBJ2-1; 8 bases fit TRBD1. The V gene's germline CDR1 is SQVTM and CDR2 ANQGSEA. The CDR3 runs to 10 residues. The CDR3 here is CSVEGQAWVF. The CDR3 nucleotides are TGCAGCGTTGAGGGACAGGCTTGGGTCTTC.

This chain uses TRBV5-4 with TRBJ1-3; tentatively, D is TRBD1 (6 bases). CDR1 and CDR2 (germline): SGHNT, YYREEE (reference sequence). CDR3 size: 13 residues. V lost 0 bases and J 6 bases, leaving 7 bases between the germline ends. CDR3 sequence reads: CASSLDRENTIYF. CDR3 bases: TGTGCCAGCAGCTTGGACAGGGAAAACACCATATATTTT.

V usage is TRBV7-2 and J usage is TRBJ2-1; TRBD2 is a possible D gene (6 bases). CDR3 length: 15 amino acids. CDR1 is SGHTA, CDR2 FQGNSA, per germline. With 1 base removed from V and 9 bases from J, the gap between germline ends came to 16 bases. For the CDR3, the DNA is TGTGCCAGCAGCTTAGGACTAGGGGAACTTACTGAGCAGTTCTTC. This sequence encodes CASSLGLGELTEQFF.

This clone has more than one count but fewer than ten. This chain uses TRBV7-9 with TRBJ2-2; no firm D call. This CDR3 spans 13 amino acids. CDR1 is SEHNR, CDR2 FQNEAQ, per germline (reference sequence). V was shortened by 5 bases and J by 7 bases, with 11 bases between the two germline ends. The CDR3 nucleotides are TGTGCCAGCAGCCCTGTTCTGTTCGGGGAGCTGTTTTTT. Its protein product is CASSPVLFGELFF. Supplemented by reference TRBV7-9 and TRBJ2-2, the full variable domain reads DTGVSQNPRHKITKRGQNVTFRCDPISEHNRLYWYRQTLGQGPEFLTYFQNEAQLEKSRLLSDRFSAERPKGSFSTLEIQRTEQGDSAMYLCASSPVLFGELFFGEGSRLTVL.

The chain recombines TRBV9 with TRBJ1-2; 7 bases fit TRBD1. V shed 2 bases and J 2 bases; nucleotides not matched to a gene: 3. The germline gives CDR1 SGDLS, CDR2 YYNGEE. The CDR3 runs to 14 residues. The CDR3 region has the DNA TGTGCCAGCAGCGTCGGGACAGCGAACTATGGCTACACCTTC. Amino acids: CASSVGTANYGYTF.

The gene calls are TRBV7-3 and TRBJ2-5; no definite D call. The germline V and J ends were trimmed by 1 base and 0 bases, with 6 bases remaining between them. Germline V gene lookup returns CDR1 SGHTA and CDR2 FQGTGA. The CDR3 runs 14 residues. CDR3: CASSLIQYQETQYF. The CDR3 region has the DNA TGTGCCAGCAGCTTAATACAGTACCAAGAGACCCAGTACTTC. The variable domain in full, completed from reference TRBV7-3 and TRBJ2-5, reads GAGVSQTPSNKVTEKGKYVELRCDPISGHTALYWYRQSLGQGPEFLIYFQGTGAADDSGLPNDRFFAVRPEGSVSTLKIQRTERGDSAVYLCASSLIQYQETQYFGPGTRLLVL.